A selection of T cell receptor beta chains follows, all from one sample in a study of identical twins. Via MiXCR, TCRdb re-called the 5' RACE reads, giving one row per CDR3 protein. In the table there are about 190,000 distinct CDR3 sequences, 15% of which are singletons. This same sample was also part of a study on T cells expressing NK-cell markers.

The source material was CD8+ T cells sorted from blood. These receptors were obtained from a woman aged 18 to 35 in good health. The CDR3 runs from the conserved cysteine through the conserved F or W. A D gene is named only where the DNA matches it firmly. The size entry is marked missing in some rows and otherwise reads once, few, many or a size class.

TRBJ1-4 few . TRBV10-3 CAISESADGFGGKLFF TGTGCCATCAGTGAGTCAGCGGACGGATTTGGAGGAAAACTGTTTTTT
TRBJ2-7 . . TRBV9 CASSATITGEQYF TGTGCCAGCAGCGCGACAATCACTGGGGAGCAGTACTTC
TRBJ1-1 few . TRBV7-2 CASSRIMNTEAFF TGTGCCAGCAGTCGGATAATGAACACTGAAGCTTTCTTT
TRBJ2-3 . . TRBV5-6 CASSYRQQRDTQYF TGTGCCAGCAGCTACAGACAGCAACGGGATACGCAGTATTTT
TRBJ2-7 few TRBD2 TRBV20-1 CSALAGANNYEQYF TGCAGTGCTTTAGCGGGGGCAAATAACTACGAGCAGTACTTC
TRBJ2-3 . . TRBV4-1 CATRGSTDTQYF TGCGCGACCAGGGGAAGCACAGATACGCAGTATTTT
TRBJ2-7 few . TRBV5-6 CASSTQDRYEQYF TGTGCCAGCAGCACCCAGGATCGGTACGAGCAGTACTTC
TRBJ2-3 few TRBD2 TRBV5-1 CASSLGGLAGADTQYF TGCGCCAGCAGCTTGGGCGGACTAGCGGGAGCAGATACGCAGTATTTT
TRBJ2-7 few . TRBV29-1 CSAWGQGGDEQYF TGCAGCGCTTGGGGGCAGGGGGGGGACGAGCAGTACTTC
TRBJ2-1 . . TRBV10-2 CASSEGRQYEQFF TGCGCCAGCAGTGAGGGGCGGCAGTATGAGCAGTTCTTC